The rows below give T cell receptor beta chains drawn from one sample of a study of cytomegalovirus exposure and HLA in healthy donors. TCRdb's copy holds only in-frame clones and misses some; the assay was immunoSEQ multiplex PCR. The data contain 150,000 to 180,000 clones, around 81% of them singletons. Sequences were obtained from PBMCs. These receptors all stem from a woman aged 40-49 years in good health and CMV-seropositive. CDR3s include the opening cysteine and the closing phenylalanine or tryptophan. Each record gives: CDR3 length, J gene, clone size, D gene, V gene, CDR3 DNA, CDR3 protein. The D gene is left open where the match is weak. Clone size is shown for a subset of rows, as once, few, many or a class of expanded clone.

>13|TRBJ1-1|NA|NA|TRBV11-3
TGTGCCAGCAGCTTGGGGGGGAACACTGAAGCTTTCTTT
CASSLGGNTEAFF
>13|TRBJ2-7|NA|TRBD1|TRBV9
TGTGCCAGCAGCGGAGGGGGACAGTACGAGCAGTACTTC
CASSGGGQYEQYF
>13|TRBJ2-5|NA|TRBD2|TRBV30
TGTGCCTGGAGTGTGGGGGGGAGGGGGACCCAGTACTTC
CAWSVGGRGTQYF
>15|TRBJ2-3|once|TRBD2|TRBV4-1
TGCGCCAGCAGCCAAGGACTAGCCGCCAGGGATACGCAGTATTTT
CASSQGLAARDTQYF
>18|TRBJ2-2|NA|TRBD2|TRBV7-6
TGTGCCAGCAGCTTAGAAGGGGGACTAGCGGGACTCACCGGGGAGCTGTTTTTT
CASSLEGGLAGLTGELFF
>14|TRBJ2-7|few|NA|TRBV29-1
TGCAGCGTTGAAGGGGGGCCTGGAACCTACGAGCAGTACTTC
CSVEGGPGTYEQYF
>16|TRBJ2-3|NA|TRBD2|TRBV18
TGTGCCAGCTCAGCCCAGGGAGGGGCGGTCACAGATACGCAGTATTTT
CASSAQGGAVTDTQYF
>13|TRBJ2-7|once|TRBD1|TRBV29-1
TGCAGCGTCCGGACAGGGAGCTCCTACGAGCAGTACTTC
CSVRTGSSYEQYF
>13|TRBJ2-6|NA|NA|TRBV5-8
TGTGCCAGCAGCTTGCGGGGGGCCAACGTCCTGACTTTC
CASSLRGANVLTF
>13|TRBJ2-1|NA|TRBD2|TRBV9
TGTGCCAGCAGCGTAGCGGGGGGCAATGAGCAGTTCTTC
CASSVAGGNEQFF
>18|TRBJ2-3|NA|TRBD2|TRBV7-8
TGTGCCAGCAGCTTAGGACTAGCGGGAGGGCCGGGCACAGATACGCAGTATTTT
CASSLGLAGGPGTDTQYF
>13|TRBJ2-2|NA|NA|TRBV7-8
TGTGCCAGCAGCTTCACGAACACCGGGGAGCTGTTTTTT
CASSFTNTGELFF
>16|TRBJ2-7|NA|NA|TRBV27
TGTGCCAGCAGTTCGCTAGGGGGGGGAAGCTCCTACGAGCAGTACTTC
CASSSLGGGSSYEQYF
>11|TRBJ2-7|NA|NA|TRBV29-1
TGCAGCGTTTCTCAGACTTACGAGCAGTACTTC
CSVSQTYEQYF
>17|TRBJ2-1|NA|TRBD2|TRBV5-6
TGTGCCAGCAGGGACGCAATATCTAGCGGACGGATGGTTGAGCAGTTCTTC
CASRDAISSGRMVEQFF
>14|TRBJ2-7|NA|NA|TRBV9
TGTGCCAGCAGCACCCGGGACTTGCCCTACGAGCAGTACTTC
CASSTRDLPYEQYF
>16|TRBJ1-2|NA|TRBD1|TRBV10-3
TGTGCCATCAGGGCGGGACAGCCAAAACCTAACTATGGCTACACCTTC
CAIRAGQPKPNYGYTF
>15|TRBJ1-3|NA|NA|TRBV28
TGTGCCAGCAGTTTACAGGGTACCTCTGGAAACACCATATATTTT
CASSLQGTSGNTIYF
>16|TRBJ1-2|NA|TRBD1|TRBV4-1
TGCGCCAGCAGCCAGGACAGGACAGGGGCTAACTATGGCTACACCTTC
CASSQDRTGANYGYTF
>13|TRBJ1-3|NA|NA|TRBV30
TGTGCCTGGGCAGGGTTCTCTGGAAACACCATATATTTT
CAWAGFSGNTIYF
>13|TRBJ2-3|once|TRBD2|TRBV5-1
TGCGCCAGCGGACTAGCGGGAGCAGATACGCAGTATTTT
CASGLAGADTQYF
>16|TRBJ1-2|NA|NA|TRBV7-9
TGTGCCAGCAGCTTACTAATCACTGCCGGGGGACGGGGCTACACCTTC
CASSLLITAGGRGYTF
>17|TRBJ1-1|NA|TRBD1|TRBV19
TGTGCCAGTATCGCAAACAGGGGGCTGGTAAGAAACACTGAAGCTTTCTTT
CASIANRGLVRNTEAFF
>15|TRBJ2-7|NA|NA|TRBV11-2
TGTGCCAGCAGCTCCGTCACACGAGGCTACTACGAGCAGTACTTC
CASSSVTRGYYEQYF
>15|TRBJ1-2|NA|TRBD1|TRBV5-6
TGTGCCAGCAGCCGCAGACAGGGGTTTAACTATGGCTACACCTTC
CASSRRQGFNYGYTF
>13|TRBJ2-7|NA|NA|TRBV27
TGTGCCAGCAGTTTAAGTGATAGGGGCAAGTTGTACTTC
CASSLSDRGKLYF
>13|TRBJ2-7|once|TRBD2|TRBV6-1
TGTGCCAGCAGTGAAGATAGCGGGAAGGAGCAGTACTTC
CASSEDSGKEQYF
>14|TRBJ2-1|NA|TRBD2|TRBV27
TGTGCCAGCAGTTTACAAGTACTGGGGGGGGAGCAGTTCTTC
CASSLQVLGGEQFF
>15|TRBJ1-1|NA|TRBD1|TRBV19
TGTGCCAGTAGCCCCAACAGGGGGATGAACACTGAAGCTTTCTTT
CASSPNRGMNTEAFF
>16|TRBJ2-1|once|TRBD2|TRBV5-1
TGCGCCAGCAGCTTGTTAGGACTAGCGGGAGGTAGGGAGCAGTTCTTC
CASSLLGLAGGREQFF
>13|TRBJ1-5|once|NA|TRBV30
TGTGCCTGGAGCCCCGGGGGCAATCAGCCCCAGCATTTT
CAWSPGGNQPQHF
>17|TRBJ2-1|NA|TRBD2|TRBV4-1
TGCGCCAGCAGCCAACCCCCCCCTAGCGGGAGTGGAAATGAGCAGTTCTTC
CASSQPPPSGSGNEQFF
>14|TRBJ2-7|NA|TRBD1|TRBV6-5
TGTGCCAGCAGTTACTTTGGACAGGGCTACGAGCAGTACTTC
CASSYFGQGYEQYF
>14|TRBJ2-7|few|NA|TRBV7-2
TGTGCCAGCAGCTTAAACAGGGCCTCCTACGAGCAGTACTTC
CASSLNRASYEQYF
>15|TRBJ2-7|NA|NA|TRBV6-1
TGTGCCAGCAGGGAATACAGCTCCGGAACCTACGAGCAGTACTTC
CASREYSSGTYEQYF
>17|TRBJ2-2|NA|NA|TRBV19
TGTGCCAGTAGTCCGCCCCTGGGGGCAGTGAACACCGGGGAGCTGTTTTTT
CASSPPLGAVNTGELFF
>13|TRBJ1-1|NA|NA|TRBV27
TGTGCCAGCAGTTTCGGGATGAACGCTGAAGCTTTCTTT
CASSFGMNAEAFF
>13|TRBJ2-7|NA|NA|TRBV7-8
TGTGCCAGCAGCTTAGGTAGGGAGAAGGTGCAGTACTTC
CASSLGREKVQYF
>17|TRBJ1-1|NA|NA|TRBV6-4
TGTGCCAGCAGTGACTCTACGTTAGGGGGTTTATACACTGAAGCTTTCTTT
CASSDSTLGGLYTEAFF
>14|TRBJ1-1|once|TRBD1|TRBV5-4
TGTGCCAGCAGCATGACAGGGGGCAGGACTGAAGCTTTCTTT
CASSMTGGRTEAFF
>18|TRBJ2-3|NA|TRBD1|TRBV10-2
TGCGCCAGCAGTGAGTCTCAAGGGGACAGGGTCCGCACAGATACGCAGTATTTT
CASSESQGDRVRTDTQYF
>11|TRBJ2-7|NA|TRBD1|TRBV6-1
TGTGCCAGCAGTGTTGGAGACAGGGAGTACTTC
CASSVGDREYF
>13|TRBJ1-5|once|NA|TRBV10-2
TGCGCCAGCAGTCGGGGTAAGCAAGTGCCCCAGCATTTT
CASSRGKQVPQHF
>15|TRBJ1-4|NA|NA|TRBV18
TGTGCCAGCTCCTTAGACGGCGGGAATAATGAAAAACTGTTTTTT
CASSLDGGNNEKLFF
>15|TRBJ2-3|NA|NA|TRBV7-9
TGTGCCAGCATCGGGCTGGCGGAAGCGGCAGATACGCAGTATTTT
CASIGLAEAADTQYF